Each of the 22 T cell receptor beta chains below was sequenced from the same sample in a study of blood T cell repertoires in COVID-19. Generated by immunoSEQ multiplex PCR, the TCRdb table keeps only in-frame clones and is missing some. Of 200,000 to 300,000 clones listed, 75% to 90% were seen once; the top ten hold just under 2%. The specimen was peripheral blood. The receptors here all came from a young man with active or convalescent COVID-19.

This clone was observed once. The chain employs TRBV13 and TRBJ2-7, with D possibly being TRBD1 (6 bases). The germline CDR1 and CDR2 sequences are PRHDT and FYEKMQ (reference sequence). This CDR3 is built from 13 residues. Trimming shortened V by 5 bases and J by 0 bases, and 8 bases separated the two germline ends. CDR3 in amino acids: CASSPGVSYEQYF. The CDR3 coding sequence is TGTGCCAGCAGCCCAGGGGTCTCCTACGAGCAGTACTTC.

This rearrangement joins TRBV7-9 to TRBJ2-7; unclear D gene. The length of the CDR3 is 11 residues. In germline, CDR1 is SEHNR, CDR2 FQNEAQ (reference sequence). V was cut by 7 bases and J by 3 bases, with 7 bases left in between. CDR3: CASTDSYEQYF. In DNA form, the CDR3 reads TGTGCCAGCACCGATAGCTACGAGCAGTACTTC. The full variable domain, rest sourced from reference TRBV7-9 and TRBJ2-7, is DTGVSQNPRHKITKRGQNVTFRCDPISEHNRLYWYRQTLGQGPEFLTYFQNEAQLEKSRLLSDRFSAERPKGSFSTLEIQRTEQGDSAMYLCASTDSYEQYFGPGTRLTVT.

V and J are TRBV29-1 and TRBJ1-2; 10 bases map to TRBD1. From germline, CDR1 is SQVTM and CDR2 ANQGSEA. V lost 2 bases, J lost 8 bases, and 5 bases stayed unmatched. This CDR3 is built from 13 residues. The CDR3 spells CSVETGTGDGYTF. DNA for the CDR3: TGCAGCGTTGAAACCGGGACAGGGGACGGCTACACCTTC.

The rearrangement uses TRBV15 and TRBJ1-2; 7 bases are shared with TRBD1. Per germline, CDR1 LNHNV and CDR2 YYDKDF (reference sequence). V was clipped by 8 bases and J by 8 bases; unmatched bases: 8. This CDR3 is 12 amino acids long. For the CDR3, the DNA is TGTGCCACCGGGCACAGGGGATACGGCTACACCTTC. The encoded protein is CATGHRGYGYTF.

The CDR3 protein is CASSQESNAGRSYYEQYF. The CDR3 DNA reads TGCGCCAGCAGCCAAGAGTCGAACGCGGGGAGATCCTACTACGAGCAGTACTTC. The gene calls are TRBV4-1 and TRBJ2-7, with D possibly being TRBD2 (6 bases). The CDR3 has 18 amino acids. Germline CDR1 reads MGHRA; CDR2 reads YSYEKL. Trimming removed 0 bases from V and 3 bases from J, with 21 bases in between.

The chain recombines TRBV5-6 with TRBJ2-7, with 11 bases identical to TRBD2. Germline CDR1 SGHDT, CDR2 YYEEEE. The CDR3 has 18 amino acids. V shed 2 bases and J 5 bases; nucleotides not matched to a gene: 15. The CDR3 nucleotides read TGTGCCAGCAGCTTAATCCCAGGAGATACTAGCGGGGGCCACGAGCAGTACTTC. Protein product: CASSLIPGDTSGGHEQYF.

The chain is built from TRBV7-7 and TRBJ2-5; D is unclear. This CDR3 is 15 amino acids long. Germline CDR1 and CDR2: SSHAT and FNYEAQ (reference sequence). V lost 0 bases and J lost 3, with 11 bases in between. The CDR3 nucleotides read TGTGCCAGCAGCTTAGCTGCCGGCAGCGAAGAGACCCAGTACTTC. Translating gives CASSLAAGSEETQYF.

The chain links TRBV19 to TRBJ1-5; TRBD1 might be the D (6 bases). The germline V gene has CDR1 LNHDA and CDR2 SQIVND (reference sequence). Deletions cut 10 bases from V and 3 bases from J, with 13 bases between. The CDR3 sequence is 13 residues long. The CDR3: CATSDRINQPQHF. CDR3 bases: TGTGCCACCAGCGACAGGATCAATCAGCCCCAGCATTTT.

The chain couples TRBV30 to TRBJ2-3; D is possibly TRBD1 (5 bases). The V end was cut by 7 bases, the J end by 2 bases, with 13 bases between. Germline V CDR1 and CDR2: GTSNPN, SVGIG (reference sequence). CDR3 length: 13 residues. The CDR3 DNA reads TGTGCCTCGAAGCAGGGCCCCACAGATACGCAGTATTTT. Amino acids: CASKQGPTDTQYF.

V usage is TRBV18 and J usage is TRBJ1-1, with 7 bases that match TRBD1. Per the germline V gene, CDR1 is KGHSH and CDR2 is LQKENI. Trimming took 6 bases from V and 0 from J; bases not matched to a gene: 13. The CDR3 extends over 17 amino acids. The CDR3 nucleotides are TGTGCCAGCTCGCCATCGATGGCAGGGGGATTGAACACTGAAGCTTTCTTT. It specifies CASSPSMAGGLNTEAFF.

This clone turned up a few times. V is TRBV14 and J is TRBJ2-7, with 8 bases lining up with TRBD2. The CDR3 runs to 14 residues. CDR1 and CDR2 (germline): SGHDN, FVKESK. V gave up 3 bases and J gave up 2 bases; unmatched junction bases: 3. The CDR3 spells CASSHSGVPYEQYF. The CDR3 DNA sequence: TGTGCCAGCAGCCATAGCGGGGTCCCCTACGAGCAGTACTTC.

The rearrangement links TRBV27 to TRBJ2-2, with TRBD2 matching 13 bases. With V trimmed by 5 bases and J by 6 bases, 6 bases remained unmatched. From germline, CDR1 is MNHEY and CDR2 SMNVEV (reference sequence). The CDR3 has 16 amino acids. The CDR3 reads CASSGGLAGYPGELFF. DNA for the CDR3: TGTGCCAGCAGTGGGGGACTAGCGGGGTATCCCGGGGAGCTGTTTTTT.

CDR3 nucleotides: TGCGCCAGCAGTGAGTCTACAGCGGGGGCTCAAGAGACCCAGTACTTC. Protein: CASSESTAGAQETQYF. This chain links TRBV10-1 with TRBJ2-5, with 8 bases aligning to TRBD2. The CDR3 covers 16 residues. CDR1 is WNHNN, CDR2 SYGVQD, per germline (reference sequence). V dropped 0 bases and J dropped 2; count of bases not matched to a gene: 5.

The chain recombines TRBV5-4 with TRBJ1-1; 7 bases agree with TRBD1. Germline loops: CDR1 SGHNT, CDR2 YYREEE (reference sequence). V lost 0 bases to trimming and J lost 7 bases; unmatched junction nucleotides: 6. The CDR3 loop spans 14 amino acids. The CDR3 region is CASSLAGGGGEAFF. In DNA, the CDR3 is TGTGCCAGCAGCTTGGCAGGGGGTGGCGGTGAAGCTTTCTTT. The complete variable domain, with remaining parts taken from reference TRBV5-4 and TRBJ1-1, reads ETGVTQSPTHLIKTRGQQVTLRCSSQSGHNTVSWYQQALGQGPQFIFQYYREEENGRGNFPPRFSGLQFPNYSSELNVNALELDDSALYLCASSLAGGGGEAFFGQGTRLTVV.

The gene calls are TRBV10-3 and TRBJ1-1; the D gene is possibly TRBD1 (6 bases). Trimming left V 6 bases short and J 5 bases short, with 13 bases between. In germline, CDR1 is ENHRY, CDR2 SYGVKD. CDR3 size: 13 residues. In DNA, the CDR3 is TGTGCCATCAGGACACAGGGAATGACTGAAGCTTTCTTT. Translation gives CAIRTQGMTEAFF.

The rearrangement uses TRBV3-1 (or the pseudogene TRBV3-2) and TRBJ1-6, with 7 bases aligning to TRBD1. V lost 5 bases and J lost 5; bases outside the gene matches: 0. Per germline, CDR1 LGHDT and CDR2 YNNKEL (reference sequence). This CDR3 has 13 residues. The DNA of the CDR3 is TGTGCCAGCAGCGACAGGGATAATTCACCCCTCCACTTT. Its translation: CASSDRDNSPLHF.

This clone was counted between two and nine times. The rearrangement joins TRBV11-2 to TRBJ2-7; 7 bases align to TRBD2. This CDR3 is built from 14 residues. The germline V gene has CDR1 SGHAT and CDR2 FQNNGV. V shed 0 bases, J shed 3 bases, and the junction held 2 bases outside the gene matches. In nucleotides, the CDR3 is TGTGCCAGCAGCTTAGATCGGGGGGTCTACGAGCAGTACTTC. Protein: CASSLDRGVYEQYF.

CDR3 in DNA: TGCAGCGTCAAGGGACAGATCACAGATACGCAGTATTTT. This encodes CSVKGQITDTQYF. The chain combines TRBV29-1 with TRBJ2-3, with 7 bases that match TRBD1. The CDR3 is 13 residues long. Per the germline V gene, CDR1 is SQVTM and CDR2 is ANQGSEA. Trimming cost V 6 bases and J 2 bases; bases outside gene matches: 5.

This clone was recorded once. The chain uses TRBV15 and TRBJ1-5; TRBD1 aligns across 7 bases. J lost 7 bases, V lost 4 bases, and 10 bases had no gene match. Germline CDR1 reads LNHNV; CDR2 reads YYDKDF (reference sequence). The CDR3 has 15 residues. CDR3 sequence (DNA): TGTGCCACCAGCACCTCCGGACAGGCGTCGCAGCCCCAGCATTTT. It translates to CATSTSGQASQPQHF.

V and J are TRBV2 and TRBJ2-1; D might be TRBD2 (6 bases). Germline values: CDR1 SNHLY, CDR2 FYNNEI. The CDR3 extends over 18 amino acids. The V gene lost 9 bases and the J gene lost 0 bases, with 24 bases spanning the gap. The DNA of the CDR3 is TGTGCCAGGCATAGTTCCCGGGACTTCAGTCCCTCCTACAATGAGCAGTTCTTC. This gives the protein CARHSSRDFSPSYNEQFF.

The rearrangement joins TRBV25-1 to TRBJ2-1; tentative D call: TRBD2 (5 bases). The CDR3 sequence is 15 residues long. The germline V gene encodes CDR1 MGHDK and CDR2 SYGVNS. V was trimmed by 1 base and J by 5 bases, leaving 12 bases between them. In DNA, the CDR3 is TGTGCCAGCAGTGAATCGGGGTTGTCGGACAATGAGCAGTTCTTC. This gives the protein CASSESGLSDNEQFF.

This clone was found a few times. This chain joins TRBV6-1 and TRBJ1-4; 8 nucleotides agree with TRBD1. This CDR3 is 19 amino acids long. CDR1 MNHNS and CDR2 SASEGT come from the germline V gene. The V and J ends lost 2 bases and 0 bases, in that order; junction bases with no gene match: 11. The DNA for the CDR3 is TGTGCCAGCAGTGAACCGTTCCCGGGACAGGCTGCAACTAATGAAAAACTGTTTTTT. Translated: CASSEPFPGQAATNEKLFF.